A selection of T cell receptor beta chains follows, all from one sample in a study of radiation and T cells in renal cell carcinoma. Method: immunoSEQ multiplex PCR; TCRdb's copy keeps in-frame clones and lacks some. Of 60,000 to 95,000 clones in the sample, around 78% were seen once. The sample consisted of blood, taken from a patient whose treatment included radiotherapy and nephrectomy. The receptors here all came from a woman aged 55-69 years with renal cell carcinoma. CDR3s include the opening cysteine and the closing phenylalanine or tryptophan. D genes are given only for firm matches. Clone size is shown for a subset of rows, as once, few, many or a class of expanded clone.

.	TRBV7-2	TRBJ1-3	.	CASSLGRLSGNTIYF	TGTGCCAGCAGCTTAGGACGTCTCTCTGGAAACACCATATATTTT
.	TRBV28	TRBJ1-2	.	CASSLLGLVNYGYTF	TGTGCCAGCAGTTTATTGGGCCTGGTAAACTATGGCTACACCTTC
.	TRBV19	TRBJ2-5	few	CASSEGLGETQYF	TGTGCCAGTAGTGAGGGATTAGGAGAGACCCAGTACTTC
.	TRBV19	TRBJ2-1	.	CASSISGFSYNEQFF	TGTGCCAGTAGTATTTCGGGCTTCTCCTACAATGAGCAGTTCTTC
.	TRBV6-1	TRBJ2-3	.	CASSPATDTQYF	TGTGCCAGCAGTCCGGCGACAGATACGCAGTATTTT
.	TRBV4-2	TRBJ2-3	.	CASSQEAAIPDTQYF	TGTGCCAGCAGCCAAGAGGCGGCTATCCCAGATACGCAGTATTTT
TRBD1	TRBV5-1	TRBJ2-7	once	CASSLGTGYYEQYF	TGCGCCAGCAGCTTGGGGACAGGATACTACGAGCAGTACTTC
.	TRBV11-3	TRBJ1-1	.	CASSKGEPGLSDTEAFF	TGTGCCAGCAGCAAGGGGGAGCCAGGGCTGTCGGACACTGAAGCTTTCTTT
.	TRBV4-2	TRBJ1-1	.	CASSQDLGAGGTEAFF	TGTGCCAGCAGCCAAGATCTGGGGGCCGGTGGCACTGAAGCTTTCTTT
.	TRBV14	TRBJ2-1	.	CASSPSGYEQFF	TGTGCCAGCAGCCCCTCAGGTTATGAGCAGTTCTTC
TRBD1	TRBV5-1	TRBJ1-6	.	CASSPFTGDNSPLHF	TGCGCCAGCAGCCCCTTTACAGGGGATAATTCACCCCTCCACTTT
.	TRBV5-6	TRBJ1-5	.	CASSLRGGFHQPQHF	TGTGCCAGCAGCTTGCGGGGCGGGTTTCATCAGCCCCAGCATTTT
.	TRBV4-2	TRBJ2-7	.	CASSQDLLTDYEQYF	TGTGCCAGCAGCCAAGATTTGTTGACAGACTACGAGCAGTACTTC
.	TRBV6-6	TRBJ1-5	few	CASSKDPSYSNQPQHF	TGTGCCAGCAGTAAAGACCCGTCATATAGCAATCAGCCCCAGCATTTT
TRBD1	TRBV9	TRBJ2-5	.	CASSARGQGGETQYF	TGTGCCAGCAGCGCCCGCGGACAGGGAGGTGAGACCCAGTACTTC
TRBD2	TRBV28	TRBJ2-1	.	CASSLGGLAGFQFF	TGTGCCAGCAGTTTAGGGGGACTAGCGGGATTTCAGTTCTTC
TRBD2	TRBV4-2	TRBJ2-5	.	CASSQDLTRSGRAQETQYF	TGTGCCAGCAGCCAAGATTTAACCCGGAGCGGGAGGGCCCAAGAGACCCAGTACTTC
TRBD1	TRBV6-1	TRBJ1-5	few	CASNDRGNQPQHF	TGTGCCAGCAACGACAGGGGAAATCAGCCCCAGCATTTT
.	TRBV19	TRBJ2-5	once	CASSNRGGIQETQYF	TGTGCCAGTAGTAACAGGGGAGGGATCCAAGAGACCCAGTACTTC
TRBD1	TRBV6-6	TRBJ2-7	once	CASSPGVTGGYEQYF	TGTGCCAGCAGTCCGGGGGTAACAGGGGGTTACGAGCAGTACTTC
TRBD1	TRBV6-5	TRBJ1-2	.	CASSSDRGNYGYTF	TGTGCCAGCAGTTCGGACAGGGGGAACTATGGCTACACCTTC
.	TRBV5-4	TRBJ1-1	once	CASSLVGGLNTEAFF	TGTGCCAGCAGCTTGGTTGGGGGCCTCAACACTGAAGCTTTCTTT
TRBD1	TRBV9	TRBJ1-1	.	CASSAGQGLILNTEAFF	TGTGCCAGCAGCGCCGGACAGGGCCTAATCTTGAACACTGAAGCTTTCTTT
.	TRBV6-1	TRBJ1-2	.	CASSDTQGSGYTF	TGTGCCAGCAGTGACACGCAGGGGAGCGGCTACACCTTC
TRBD1	TRBV11-2	TRBJ2-1	.	CASSPAGTGWREQFF	TGTGCTAGCAGCCCCGCCGGGACAGGGTGGAGGGAGCAGTTCTTC
.	TRBV6-5	TRBJ2-3	.	CASSSTSGADTQYF	TGTGCCAGCAGTTCGACCTCAGGGGCAGATACGCAGTATTTT
.	TRBV27	TRBJ1-4	.	CASSFSGWSDEKLFF	TGTGCCAGCAGTTTTTCAGGGTGGTCGGATGAAAAACTGTTTTTT
.	TRBV19	TRBJ2-7	once	CASSIGALATGAYEQYF	TGTGCCAGTAGTATAGGGGCTTTGGCCACGGGCGCCTACGAGCAGTACTTC
TRBD1	TRBV6-5	TRBJ1-5	.	CASSYTGQGVGQPQHF	TGTGCCAGCAGTTACACGGGACAGGGGGTTGGGCAGCCCCAGCATTTT
.	TRBV11-2	TRBJ2-7	.	CASSFFGKSHEQYF	TGTGCCAGCAGCTTTTTCGGCAAGTCCCACGAGCAGTACTTC